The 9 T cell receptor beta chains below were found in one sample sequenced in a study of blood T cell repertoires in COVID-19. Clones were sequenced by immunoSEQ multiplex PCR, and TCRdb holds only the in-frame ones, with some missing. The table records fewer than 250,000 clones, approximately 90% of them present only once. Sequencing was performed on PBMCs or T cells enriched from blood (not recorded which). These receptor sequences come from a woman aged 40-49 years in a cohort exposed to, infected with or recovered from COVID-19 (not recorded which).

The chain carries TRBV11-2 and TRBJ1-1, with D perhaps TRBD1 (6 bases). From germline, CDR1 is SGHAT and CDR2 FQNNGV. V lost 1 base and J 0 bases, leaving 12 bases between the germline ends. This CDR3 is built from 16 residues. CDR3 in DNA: TGTGCCAGCAGCTTAGCGGGAGGACAGTTGAACACTGAAGCTTTCTTT. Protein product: CASSLAGGQLNTEAFF.

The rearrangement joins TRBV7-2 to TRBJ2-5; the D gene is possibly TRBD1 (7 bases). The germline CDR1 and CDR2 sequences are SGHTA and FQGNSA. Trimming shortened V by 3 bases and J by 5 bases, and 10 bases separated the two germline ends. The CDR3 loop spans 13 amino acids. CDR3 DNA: TGTGCCAGCAGCTTTCCAGGGGGGGAGACCCAGTACTTC. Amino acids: CASSFPGGETQYF.

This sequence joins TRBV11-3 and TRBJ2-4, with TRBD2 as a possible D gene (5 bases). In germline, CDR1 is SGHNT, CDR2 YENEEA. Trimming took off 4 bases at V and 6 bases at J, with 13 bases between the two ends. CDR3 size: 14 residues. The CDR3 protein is CASSSREYPNIQYF. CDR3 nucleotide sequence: TGTGCCAGCAGCTCGAGGGAGTATCCAAACATTCAGTACTTC.

DNA of the CDR3: TGTGCCAGCAGCGTATCAGGAGGTTACACCATATATTTT. It is translated as CASSVSGGYTIYF. The rearrangement joins TRBV9 to TRBJ1-3; unclear D gene. Germline V gene sequence: CDR1 SGDLS, CDR2 YYNGEE. CDR3 size: 13 residues. Trimming shortened V by 1 base and J by 8 bases, and 10 bases separated the two germline ends.

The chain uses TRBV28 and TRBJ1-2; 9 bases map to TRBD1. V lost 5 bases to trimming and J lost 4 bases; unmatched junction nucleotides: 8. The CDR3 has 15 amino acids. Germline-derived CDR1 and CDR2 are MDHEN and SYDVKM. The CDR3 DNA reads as TGTGCCAGCAGTCATTCCGGGACAGGGAGCTATGGCTACACCTTC. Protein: CASSHSGTGSYGYTF.

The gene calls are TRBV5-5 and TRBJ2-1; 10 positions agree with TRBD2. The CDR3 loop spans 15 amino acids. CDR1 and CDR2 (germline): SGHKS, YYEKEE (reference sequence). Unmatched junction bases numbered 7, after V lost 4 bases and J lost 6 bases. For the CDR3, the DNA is TGTGCCAGCAGCGCCGGCAGCGGGAGGGGCAATGAGCAGTTCTTC. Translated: CASSAGSGRGNEQFF.

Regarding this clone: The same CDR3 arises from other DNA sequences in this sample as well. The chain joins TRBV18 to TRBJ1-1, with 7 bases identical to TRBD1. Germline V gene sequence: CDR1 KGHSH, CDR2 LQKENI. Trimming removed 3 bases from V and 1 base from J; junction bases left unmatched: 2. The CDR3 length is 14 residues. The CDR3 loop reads CASSPRTGNTEAFF. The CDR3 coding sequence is TGTGCCAGCTCACCTCGGACAGGGAACACTGAAGCTTTCTTT.

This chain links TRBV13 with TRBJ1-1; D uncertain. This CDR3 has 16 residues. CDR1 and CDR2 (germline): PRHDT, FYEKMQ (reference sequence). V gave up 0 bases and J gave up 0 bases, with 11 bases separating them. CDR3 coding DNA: TGTGCCAGCAGCTTAGGCCGGCGGATCATGAACACTGAAGCTTTCTTT. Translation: CASSLGRRIMNTEAFF.

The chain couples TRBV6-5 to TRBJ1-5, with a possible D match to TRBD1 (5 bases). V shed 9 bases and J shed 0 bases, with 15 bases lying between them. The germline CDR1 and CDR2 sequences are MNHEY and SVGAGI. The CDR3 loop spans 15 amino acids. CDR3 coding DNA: TGTGCCAGTACGGTGGGGCAGTATAGCAATCAGCCCCAGCATTTT. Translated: CASTVGQYSNQPQHF.